This T cell receptor (beta chain) is drawn from a study of blood T cells in healthy people across ages. Using a J-beta primer mix together with a sample-barcoded 5' primer, a second PCR was run for roughly 6 to 11 cycles. TCRdb ran MiXCR on the 5' RACE reads and lists one entry per CDR3 protein. The profile shows about 1.5 million distinct CDR3 sequences, around 40% of them singletons. V lost 6 bases to trimming and J lost 4 bases, with 18 bases between them. This CDR3 spans 15 amino acids. This clonotype has a handful of counts. Its antigen is unidentified. Notes on the study in general: Naive T cell percentage showed a strong correlation with the diversity of TCR beta.

Sequencing used blood. This chain joins TRBV12-3 or TRBV12-4 and TRBJ1-2; the D gene is possibly TRBD1 (5 bases). The TCR comes from a young woman in good health. The CDR3 nucleotides are TGTGCCAGCAGGCCACGGGGGGGGATAGCCTATGGCTACACCTTC. It codes for CASRPRGGIAYGYTF.